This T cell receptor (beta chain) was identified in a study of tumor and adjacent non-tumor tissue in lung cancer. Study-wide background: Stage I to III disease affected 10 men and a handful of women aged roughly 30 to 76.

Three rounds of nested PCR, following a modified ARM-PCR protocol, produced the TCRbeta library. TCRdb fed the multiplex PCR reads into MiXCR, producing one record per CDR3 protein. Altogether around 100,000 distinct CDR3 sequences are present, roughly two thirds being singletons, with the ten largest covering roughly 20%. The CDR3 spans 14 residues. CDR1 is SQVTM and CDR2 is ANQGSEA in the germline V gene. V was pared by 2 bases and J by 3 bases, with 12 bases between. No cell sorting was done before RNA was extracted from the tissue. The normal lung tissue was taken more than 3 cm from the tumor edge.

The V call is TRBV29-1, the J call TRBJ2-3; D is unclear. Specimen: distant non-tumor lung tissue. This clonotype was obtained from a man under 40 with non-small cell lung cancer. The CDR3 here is CSVENPLATDTQYF. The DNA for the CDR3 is TGCAGCGTTGAAAACCCTTTAGCTACAGATACGCAGTATTTT.